The 12 T cell receptor beta chains below were found in one sample sequenced in a study of blood T cell repertoires in COVID-19. Assay used: immunoSEQ multiplex PCR; TCRdb lists only in-frame clones, some missing. The table lists about 57,000 clones, roughly 86% of them singletons, with 8.2% in the top ten. Sequencing was done on a sample of peripheral blood. The receptors derive from a woman of 80 years or more with acute or convalescent COVID-19.

The CDR3 DNA is TGTGCCAGCAGCCGGTACGGGGGACCTAGCACAGATACGCAGTATTTT. Protein sequence: CASSRYGGPSTDTQYF. The chain recombines TRBV3-1 (or the pseudogene TRBV3-2) with TRBJ2-3, with a tentative D call TRBD2 (6 bases). The V and J ends lost 4 bases and 0 bases respectively, with 14 bases between them. Germline CDR1 LGHDT, CDR2 YNNKEL (reference sequence). This CDR3 is built from 16 residues.

The rearrangement links TRBV27 to TRBJ1-1; 7 nucleotides match TRBD1. Germline V CDR1 and CDR2: MNHEY, SMNVEV (reference sequence). The CDR3 consists of 13 residues. Unmatched junction bases numbered 4, after V lost 7 bases and J lost 2 bases. The CDR3 DNA reads TGTGCCAGCAACAACAGGGGAAACACTGAAGCTTTCTTT. Translating it yields CASNNRGNTEAFF.

This clone was observed once. The V and J genes are TRBV3-1 (or the pseudogene TRBV3-2) and TRBJ2-7, with 8 bases aligning to TRBD2. The junction had 7 bases not matched to a gene; V was cut back by 4 bases and J by 5 bases. This CDR3 has 14 amino acids. CDR1 and CDR2 from the germline V gene are LGHDT and YNNKEL (reference sequence). The CDR3 region has the DNA TGTGCCAGCAGCCGGGTAGCGGGAAAGGACGAGCAGTACTTC. Its protein product is CASSRVAGKDEQYF.

The V and J genes are TRBV5-4 and TRBJ2-7; TRBD1 matches at 8 bases. Germline V gene sequence: CDR1 SGHNT, CDR2 YYREEE (reference sequence). Trimming cost V 0 bases and J 5 bases; bases outside gene matches: 4. The CDR3 is 14 residues long. CDR3 sequence: CASSLGDRLHEQYF. In nucleotides, the CDR3 is TGTGCCAGCAGCTTGGGGGACAGGCTCCACGAGCAGTACTTC.

V is TRBV18 and J is TRBJ2-2; 11 bases agree with TRBD2. This CDR3 is built from 17 residues. Per the germline V gene, CDR1 is KGHSH and CDR2 is LQKENI. Losses at the gene ends were 3 bases for V and 6 bases for J; bases not matched to a gene: 9. The CDR3 sequence: CASSPEMTSGIAGELFF. CDR3 nucleotide sequence: TGTGCCAGCTCACCCGAAATGACTAGCGGGATAGCCGGGGAGCTGTTTTTT.

The chain joins TRBV5-3 to TRBJ2-2; TRBD1 aligns across 8 bases. TRBV5-3 is an ORF for which the function is uncertain. With 4 bases clipped from V and 6 bases from J, the junction kept 11 bases outside the gene matches. This CDR3 is 16 amino acids long. Here the CDR3 DNA reads TGTGCCAGAAGCCCATTACCTCGCAGGGGGCCCGGGGAGCTGTTTTTT. It translates to CARSPLPRRGPGELFF.

V and J are TRBV4-1 and TRBJ2-7, with 8 positions matching TRBD1. V dropped 4 bases and J dropped 3; count of bases not matched to a gene: 11. The CDR3 loop spans 16 amino acids. Germline lookup yields CDR1 MGHRA and CDR2 YSYEKL. The CDR3 spells CASSRGTGATLYEQYF. The CDR3 nucleotides are TGCGCCAGCAGCCGAGGGACAGGAGCTACCCTCTACGAGCAGTACTTC.

The V call is TRBV7-9, the J call TRBJ2-1; 9 bases are a match to TRBD2. Germline V lookup: CDR1 SEHNR, CDR2 FQNEAQ (reference sequence). CDR3 length equals 15 residues. Trimming at V came to 3 bases and at J to 5 bases, leaving 5 bases not matched to a gene. The CDR3 DNA reads as TGTGCCAGCAGCTTCATCTTAGCGGGGGACAATGAGCAGTTCTTC. Amino acid sequence: CASSFILAGDNEQFF.

This clone was detected only a few times. The chain joins TRBV6-5 to TRBJ1-1, with 8 positions matching TRBD1. The V segment lost 5 bases and the J segment 3 bases; nucleotides outside the gene matches: 5. From germline, CDR1 is MNHEY and CDR2 SVGAGI. The CDR3 extends over 14 amino acids. The CDR3 DNA sequence: TGTGCCAGCAGTATCCAGGGGGCTTACACTGAAGCTTTCTTT. Protein: CASSIQGAYTEAFF.

J is TRBJ2-5 and V is TRBV7-6, with a weak D call TRBD2 (7 bases). The CDR3 contains 15 residues. V lost 4 bases and J lost 5, with 17 bases in between. Germline CDR1 is SGHVS and CDR2 is FNYEAQ. In DNA form, the CDR3 reads TGTGCCAGCAGCTCCCCCCTCCGGGGGGCCGAGACCCAGTACTTC. This translates into CASSSPLRGAETQYF.

The rearrangement links TRBV19 to TRBJ2-1, with 8 nucleotides matching TRBD1. The V gene end was trimmed by 9 bases and the J gene end by 8 bases; junction bases not matched to a gene: 6. CDR1 is LNHDA, CDR2 SQIVND, per germline (reference sequence). This CDR3 comprises 12 residues. The CDR3 here is CASGDRRDEQFF. In DNA, the CDR3 is TGTGCCAGCGGGGACAGGCGGGATGAGCAGTTCTTC.

This clone was counted once. CDR3 nucleotide sequence: TGTGCCAGCAGTTTTGGGACAGGGAACACTGAAGCTTTCTTT. Its translation: CASSFGTGNTEAFF. The chain combines TRBV28 with TRBJ1-1; 8 bases align to TRBD1. The CDR3 is made up of 14 amino acids. The germline gives CDR1 MDHEN, CDR2 SYDVKM. The ends lost 3 bases at V and 1 base at J; junction bases unmatched: 1.